The following is a T cell receptor beta chain sequence with its context. The antigen remains unidentified. The data originate from a study of identifying expanded T cells in peripheral blood. The study, taken as a whole, reports: Over approximately two and four weeks, about 15 and 18 clones changed, versus around 1.3 between replicates. Across healthy donors, higher total template counts meant significantly greater roughly two-week count variance.

TCRdb's copy holds only in-frame clones and misses some; the assay was immunoSEQ multiplex PCR. The repertoire holds 81,000 or so clones, with roughly 84% as singletons. During the collection period, no donor immune events like infections were recorded. CDR1 is LNHDA, CDR2 SQIVND, per germline (reference sequence). V was clipped by 5 bases and J by 0 bases; unmatched bases: 6. The CDR3 runs to 15 residues. The specimen sequenced was blood. This sequence was found in a person aged 18-70 years in good health. The chain carries TRBV19 and TRBJ2-7, with 8 bases matching TRBD2. CDR3 sequence (DNA): TGTGCCAGTAGTCCCCGGGAGGGCAGCTCCTACGAGCAGTACTTC. The encoded protein is CASSPREGSSYEQYF.